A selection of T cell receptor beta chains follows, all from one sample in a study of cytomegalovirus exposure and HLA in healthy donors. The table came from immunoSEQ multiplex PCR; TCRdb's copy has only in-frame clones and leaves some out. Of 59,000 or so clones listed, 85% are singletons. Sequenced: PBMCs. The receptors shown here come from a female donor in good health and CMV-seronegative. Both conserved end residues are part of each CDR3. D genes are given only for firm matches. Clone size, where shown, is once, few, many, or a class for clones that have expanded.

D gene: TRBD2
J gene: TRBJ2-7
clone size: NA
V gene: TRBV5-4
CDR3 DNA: TGTGCCAGCAGAAATAGCGGGAGTTTGGACGAGCAGTACTTC
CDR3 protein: CASRNSGSLDEQYF

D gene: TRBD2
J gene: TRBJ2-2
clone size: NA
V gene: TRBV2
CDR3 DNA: TGTGCCACCCCGGGACTAGCGGGACTGAACACCGGGGAGCTGTTTTTT
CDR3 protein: CATPGLAGLNTGELFF

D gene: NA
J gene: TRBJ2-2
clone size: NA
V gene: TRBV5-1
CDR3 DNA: TGCGCCAGCAGCTTGGAGGGCGGGGGCGTGAACACCGGGGAGCTGTTTTTT
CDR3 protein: CASSLEGGGVNTGELFF

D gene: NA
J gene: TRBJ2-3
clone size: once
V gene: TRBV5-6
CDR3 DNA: TGTGCCAGCAGCAAACAGAACACAGATACGCAGTATTTT
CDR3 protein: CASSKQNTDTQYF

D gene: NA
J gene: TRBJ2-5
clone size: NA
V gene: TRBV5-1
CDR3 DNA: TGCGCCAGCAGGCCCGGTGTGCTGACAGAACTCCAAGAGACCCAGTACTTC
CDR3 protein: CASRPGVLTELQETQYF

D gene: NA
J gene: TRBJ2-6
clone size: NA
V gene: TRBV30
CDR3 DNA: TGTGCCTGCCCCGACCCCGAGGCTGGGGCCAACGTCCTGACTTTC
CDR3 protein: CACPDPEAGANVLTF

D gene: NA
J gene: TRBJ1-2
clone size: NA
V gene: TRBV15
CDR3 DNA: TGTGCCACCAGCGAGGGGAGGGGACTCCTAACTGGCTACACCTTC
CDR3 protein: CATSEGRGLLTGYTF

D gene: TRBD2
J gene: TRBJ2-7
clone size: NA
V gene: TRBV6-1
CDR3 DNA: TGTGCCAGCAGTGAAGCTTTGGGACTAGCGGAATTCACCTACGAGCAGTACTTC
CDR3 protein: CASSEALGLAEFTYEQYF

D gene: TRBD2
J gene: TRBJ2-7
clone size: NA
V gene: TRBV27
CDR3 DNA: TGTGCCAGCAGTTCGACCGGCCGACGCGGGGGTAACTACGAGCAGTACTTC
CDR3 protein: CASSSTGRRGGNYEQYF

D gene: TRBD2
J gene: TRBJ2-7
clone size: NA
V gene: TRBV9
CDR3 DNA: TGTGCCAGCAGCGTCACTAGCGGGAGCTACGAGCAGTACTTC
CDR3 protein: CASSVTSGSYEQYF

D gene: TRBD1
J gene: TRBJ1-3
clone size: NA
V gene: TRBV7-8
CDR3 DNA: TGTGCCAGCAGCTCGACAGGGCGCGCTGGAAACACCATATATTTT
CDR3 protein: CASSSTGRAGNTIYF

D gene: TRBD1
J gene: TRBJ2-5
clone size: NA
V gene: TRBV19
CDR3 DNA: TGTGCCAGTAGTATAAGGACAGGGGGTGTCGGAGAGACCCAGTACTTC
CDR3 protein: CASSIRTGGVGETQYF

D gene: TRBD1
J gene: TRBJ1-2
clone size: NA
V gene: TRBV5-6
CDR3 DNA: TGTGCCAGCAGCCACGGACAGGGATCGAGGAATGGCTACACCTTC
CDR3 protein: CASSHGQGSRNGYTF

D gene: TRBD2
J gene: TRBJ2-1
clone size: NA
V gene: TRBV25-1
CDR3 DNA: TGTGCCAGCAGAACTTCGCCGGGACTAGCGGGAGTGGGGAATGAGCAGTTCTTC
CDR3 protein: CASRTSPGLAGVGNEQFF

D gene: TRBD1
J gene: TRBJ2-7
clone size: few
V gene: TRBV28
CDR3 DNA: TGTGCCAGCAGCCCTAGACAGGGGAAGGACGAGCAGTACTTC
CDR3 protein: CASSPRQGKDEQYF

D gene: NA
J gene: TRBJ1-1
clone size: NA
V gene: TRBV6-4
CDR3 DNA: TGTGCCAGCAGAAACAGGGAGAACACTGAAGCTTTCTTT
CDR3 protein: CASRNRENTEAFF

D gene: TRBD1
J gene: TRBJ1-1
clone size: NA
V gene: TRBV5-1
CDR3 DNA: TGCGCCAGCAGCGCCGGACAGGCGCCCACTGAAGCTTTCTTT
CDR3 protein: CASSAGQAPTEAFF

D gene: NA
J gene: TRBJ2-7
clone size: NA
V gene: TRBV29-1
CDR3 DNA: TGCAGTGCAGGATCCCAGAGCTCCTACGAGCAGTACTTC
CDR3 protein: CSAGSQSSYEQYF

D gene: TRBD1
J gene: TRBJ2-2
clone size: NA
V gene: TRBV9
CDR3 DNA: TGTGCCAGCAGCGCGCCCCGGACAGGGATGGCCGGGGAGCTGTTTTTT
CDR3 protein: CASSAPRTGMAGELFF

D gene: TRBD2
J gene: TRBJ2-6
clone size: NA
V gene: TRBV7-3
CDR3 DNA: TGTGCCAGCAGCTCGGGCGGGACTAGCGGCTCTGGGGCCAACGTCCTGACTTTC
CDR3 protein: CASSSGGTSGSGANVLTF